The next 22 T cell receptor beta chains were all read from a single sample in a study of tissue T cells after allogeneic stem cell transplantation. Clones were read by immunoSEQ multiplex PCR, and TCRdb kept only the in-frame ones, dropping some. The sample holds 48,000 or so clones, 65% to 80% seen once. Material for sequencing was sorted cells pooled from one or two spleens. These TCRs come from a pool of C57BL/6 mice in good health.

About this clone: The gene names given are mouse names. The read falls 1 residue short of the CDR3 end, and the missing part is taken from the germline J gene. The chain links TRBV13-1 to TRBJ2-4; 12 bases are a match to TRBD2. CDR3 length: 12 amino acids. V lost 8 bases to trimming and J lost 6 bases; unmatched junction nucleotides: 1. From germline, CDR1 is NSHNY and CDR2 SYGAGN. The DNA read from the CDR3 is TGTGCCAGTGGGACTGGGGGGAACACCTTGTAC. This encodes CASGTGGNTLY. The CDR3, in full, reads CASGTGGNTLYF.

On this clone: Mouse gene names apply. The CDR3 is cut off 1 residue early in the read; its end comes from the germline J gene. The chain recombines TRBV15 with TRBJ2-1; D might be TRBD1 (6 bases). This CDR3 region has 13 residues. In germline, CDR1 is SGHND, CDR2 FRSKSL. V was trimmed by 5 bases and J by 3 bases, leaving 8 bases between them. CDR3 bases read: TGTGCCAGCAGTCCGGACAGCTATGCTGAGCAGTTC. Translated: CASSPDSYAEQF. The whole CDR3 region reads CASSPDSYAEQFF.

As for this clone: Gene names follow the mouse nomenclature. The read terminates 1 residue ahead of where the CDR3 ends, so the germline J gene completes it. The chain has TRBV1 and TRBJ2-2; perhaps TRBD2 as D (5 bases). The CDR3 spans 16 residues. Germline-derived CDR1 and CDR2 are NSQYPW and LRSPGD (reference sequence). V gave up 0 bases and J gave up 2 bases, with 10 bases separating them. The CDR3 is CTCSADPVGNTGQLYF. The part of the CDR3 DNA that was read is TGCACCTGCAGTGCAGATCCGGTGGGGAACACCGGGCAGCTCTAC.

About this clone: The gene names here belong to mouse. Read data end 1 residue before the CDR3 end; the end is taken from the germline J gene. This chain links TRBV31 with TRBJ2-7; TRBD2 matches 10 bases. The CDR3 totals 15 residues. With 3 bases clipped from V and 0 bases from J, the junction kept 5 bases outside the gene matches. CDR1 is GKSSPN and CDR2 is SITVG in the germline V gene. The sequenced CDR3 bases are TGTGCCTGGAGGCCGGGACTGGGGTTCTCCTATGAACAGTAC. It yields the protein CAWRPGLGFSYEQY. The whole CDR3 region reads CAWRPGLGFSYEQYF.

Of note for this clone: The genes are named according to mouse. The covered CDR3 bases are TGTGCCAGCTCTCTCGATAGGGACAACCAAGACACCCAGTAC. Its translation: CASSLDRDNQDTQY. The entire CDR3 is CASSLDRDNQDTQYF. The chain is built from TRBV12-2 and TRBJ2-5; D is possibly TRBD1 or TRBD2 (5 bases each). With the read ending 1 residue before the CDR3 end, the germline J gene is used to fill in that end. There are 15 residues in the CDR3. V was cut by 0 bases and J by 0 bases, with 9 bases left in between. The germline V gene has CDR1 SGHLS and CDR2 HYDKME.

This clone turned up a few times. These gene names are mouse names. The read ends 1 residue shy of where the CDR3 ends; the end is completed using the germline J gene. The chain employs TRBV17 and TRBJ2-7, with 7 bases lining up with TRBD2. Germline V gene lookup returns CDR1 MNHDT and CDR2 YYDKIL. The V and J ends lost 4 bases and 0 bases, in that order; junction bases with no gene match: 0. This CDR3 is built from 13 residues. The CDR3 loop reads CASSMGGSYEQYF. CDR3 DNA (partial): TGTGCTAGCAGTATGGGGGGCTCCTATGAACAGTAC.

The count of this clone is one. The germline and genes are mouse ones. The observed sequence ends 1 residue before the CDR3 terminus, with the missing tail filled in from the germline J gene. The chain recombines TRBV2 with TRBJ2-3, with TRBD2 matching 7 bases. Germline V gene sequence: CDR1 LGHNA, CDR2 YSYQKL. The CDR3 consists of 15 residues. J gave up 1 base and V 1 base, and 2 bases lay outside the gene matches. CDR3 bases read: TGTGCCAGCAGCCAAGCTGGGGGAGGTGCAGAAACGCTGTAT. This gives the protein CASSQAGGGAETLY. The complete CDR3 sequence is CASSQAGGGAETLYF.

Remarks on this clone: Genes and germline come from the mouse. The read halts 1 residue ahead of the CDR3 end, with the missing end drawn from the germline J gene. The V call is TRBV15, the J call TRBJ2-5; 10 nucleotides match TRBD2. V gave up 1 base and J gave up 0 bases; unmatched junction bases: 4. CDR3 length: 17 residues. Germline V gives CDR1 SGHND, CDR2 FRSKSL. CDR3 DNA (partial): TGTGCCAGCAGTTTAGGGACTGGGGGCTTTAACCAAGACACCCAGTAC. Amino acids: CASSLGTGGFNQDTQY. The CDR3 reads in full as CASSLGTGGFNQDTQYF. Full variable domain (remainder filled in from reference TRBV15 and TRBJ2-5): DAGVTQTPRHEVAEKGQTIILKCEPVSGHNDLFWYRQTKIQGLELLSYFRSKSLMEDGGAFKDRFKAEMLNSSFSTLKIQPTEPKDSAVYLCASSLGTGGFNQDTQYFGPGTRLLVL.

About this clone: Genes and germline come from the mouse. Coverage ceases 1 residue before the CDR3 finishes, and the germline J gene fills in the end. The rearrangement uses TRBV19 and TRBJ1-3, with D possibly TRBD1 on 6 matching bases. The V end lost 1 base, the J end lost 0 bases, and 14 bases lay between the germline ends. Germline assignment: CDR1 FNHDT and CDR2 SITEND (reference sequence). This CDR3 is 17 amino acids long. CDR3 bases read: TGTGCCAGCAGTATATACCCTGGGACACTTTCTGGAAATACGCTCTAT. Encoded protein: CASSIYPGTLSGNTLY. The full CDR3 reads CASSIYPGTLSGNTLYF.

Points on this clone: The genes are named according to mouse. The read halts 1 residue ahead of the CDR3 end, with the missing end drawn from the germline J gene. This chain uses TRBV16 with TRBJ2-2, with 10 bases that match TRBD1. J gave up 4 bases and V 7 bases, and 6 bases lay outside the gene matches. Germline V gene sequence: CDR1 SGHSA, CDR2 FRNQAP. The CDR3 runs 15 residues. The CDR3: CASTGQGRSTGQLYF. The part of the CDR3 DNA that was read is TGTGCAAGCACGGGACAGGGGAGGAGCACCGGGCAGCTCTAC.

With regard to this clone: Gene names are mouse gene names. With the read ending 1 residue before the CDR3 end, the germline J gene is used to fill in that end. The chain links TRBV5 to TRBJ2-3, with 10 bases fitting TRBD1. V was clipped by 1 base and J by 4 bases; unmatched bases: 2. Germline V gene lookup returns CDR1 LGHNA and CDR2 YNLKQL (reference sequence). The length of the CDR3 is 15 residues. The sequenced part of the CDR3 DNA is TGTGCCAGCAGCCAAGCGGGACAGGGGCCAGAAACGCTGTAT. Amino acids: CASSQAGQGPETLY. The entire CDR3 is CASSQAGQGPETLYF.

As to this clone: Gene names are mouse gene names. CDR3 loop: CASGDPGQFNERLFF. CDR3 DNA (partial): TGTGCCAGCGGTGATCCGGGACAATTCAACGAAAGATTATTT. The chain links TRBV13-2 to TRBJ1-4; D possibly corresponds to TRBD1 (6 bases). The CDR3 end lies 1 residue beyond the end of the read and is filled in from the germline J gene. Germline V gene lookup returns CDR1 NNHNN and CDR2 SYGAGS (reference sequence). V was trimmed by 1 base and J by 4 bases, leaving 11 bases between them. CDR3 length: 15 amino acids.

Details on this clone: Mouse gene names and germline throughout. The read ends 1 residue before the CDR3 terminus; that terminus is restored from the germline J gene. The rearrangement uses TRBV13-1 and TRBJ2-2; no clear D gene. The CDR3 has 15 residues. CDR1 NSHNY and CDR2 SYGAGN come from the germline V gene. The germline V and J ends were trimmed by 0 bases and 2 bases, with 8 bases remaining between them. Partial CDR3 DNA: TGTGCCAGCAGTGATGCATCACAGAACACCGGGCAGCTCTAC. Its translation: CASSDASQNTGQLY. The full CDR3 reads CASSDASQNTGQLYF.

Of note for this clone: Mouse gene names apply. CDR3 in amino acids: CASFPGTANTEVFF. The DNA read from the CDR3 is TGTGCCAGCTTTCCCGGGACGGCAAACACAGAAGTCTTC. V gene TRBV12-2 combines with J gene TRBJ1-1; D is perhaps TRBD1 (5 bases). The read comes to an end 1 residue before the CDR3 does, leaving the germline J gene to fill in the end. Trimming shortened V by 5 bases and J by 0 bases, and 12 bases separated the two germline ends. The germline V gene has CDR1 SGHLS and CDR2 HYDKME. CDR3 size: 14 residues.

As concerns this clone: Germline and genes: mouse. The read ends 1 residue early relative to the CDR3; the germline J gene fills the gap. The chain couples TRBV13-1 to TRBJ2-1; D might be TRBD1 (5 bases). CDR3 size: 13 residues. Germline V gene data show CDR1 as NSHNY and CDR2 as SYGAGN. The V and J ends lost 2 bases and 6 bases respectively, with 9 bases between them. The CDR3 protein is CASSEGRAAEQFF. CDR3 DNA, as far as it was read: TGTGCCAGCAGTGAAGGCAGGGCTGCTGAGCAGTTC.

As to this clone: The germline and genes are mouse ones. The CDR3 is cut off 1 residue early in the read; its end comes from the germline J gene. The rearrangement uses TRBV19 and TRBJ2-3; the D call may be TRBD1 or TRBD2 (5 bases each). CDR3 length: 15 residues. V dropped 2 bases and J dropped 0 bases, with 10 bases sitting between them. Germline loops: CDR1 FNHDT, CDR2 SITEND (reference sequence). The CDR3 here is CASSIGTFSAETLYF. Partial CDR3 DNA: TGTGCCAGCAGTATCGGGACGTTTAGTGCAGAAACGCTGTAT.

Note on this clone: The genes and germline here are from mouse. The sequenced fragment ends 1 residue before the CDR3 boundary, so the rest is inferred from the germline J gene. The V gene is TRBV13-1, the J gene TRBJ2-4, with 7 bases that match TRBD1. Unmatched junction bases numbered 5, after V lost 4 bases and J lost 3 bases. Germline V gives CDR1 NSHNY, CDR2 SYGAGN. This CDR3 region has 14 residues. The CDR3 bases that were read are TGTGCCAGCAGTCTCACAGGGGTGCAAAACACCTTGTAC. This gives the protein CASSLTGVQNTLY. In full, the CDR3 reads CASSLTGVQNTLYF.

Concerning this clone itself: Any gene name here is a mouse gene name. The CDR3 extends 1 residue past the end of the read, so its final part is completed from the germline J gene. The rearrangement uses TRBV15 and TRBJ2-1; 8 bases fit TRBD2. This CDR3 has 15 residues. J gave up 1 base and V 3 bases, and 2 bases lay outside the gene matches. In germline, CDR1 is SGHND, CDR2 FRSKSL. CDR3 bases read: TGTGCCAGCAGTTTTGGGGGGGGGAACTATGCTGAGCAGTTC. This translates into CASSFGGGNYAEQF. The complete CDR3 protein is CASSFGGGNYAEQFF.

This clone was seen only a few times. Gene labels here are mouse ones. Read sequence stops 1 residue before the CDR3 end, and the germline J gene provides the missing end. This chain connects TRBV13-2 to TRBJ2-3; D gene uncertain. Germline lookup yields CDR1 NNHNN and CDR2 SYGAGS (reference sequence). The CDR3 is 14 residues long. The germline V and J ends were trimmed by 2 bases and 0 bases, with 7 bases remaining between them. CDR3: CASGEIPSAETLYF. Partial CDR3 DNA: TGTGCCAGCGGTGAAATCCCTAGTGCAGAAACGCTGTAT.

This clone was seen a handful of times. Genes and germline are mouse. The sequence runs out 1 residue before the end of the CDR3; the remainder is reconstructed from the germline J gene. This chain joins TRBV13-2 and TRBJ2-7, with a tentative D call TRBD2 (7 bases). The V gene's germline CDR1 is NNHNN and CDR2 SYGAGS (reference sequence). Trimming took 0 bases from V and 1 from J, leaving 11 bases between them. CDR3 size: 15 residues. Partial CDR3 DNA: TGTGCCAGCGGTGATGCAGAGGGGGGGTCCTATGAACAGTAC. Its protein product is CASGDAEGGSYEQY. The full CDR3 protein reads CASGDAEGGSYEQYF.

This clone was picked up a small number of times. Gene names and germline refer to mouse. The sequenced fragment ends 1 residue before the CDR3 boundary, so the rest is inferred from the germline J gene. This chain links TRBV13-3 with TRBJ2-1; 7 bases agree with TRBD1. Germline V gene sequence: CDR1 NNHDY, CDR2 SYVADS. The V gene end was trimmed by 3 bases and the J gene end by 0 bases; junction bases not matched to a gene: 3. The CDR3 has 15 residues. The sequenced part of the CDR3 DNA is TGTGCCAGCAGTGGGACAGGATATAACTATGCTGAGCAGTTC. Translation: CASSGTGYNYAEQF. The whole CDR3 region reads CASSGTGYNYAEQFF.

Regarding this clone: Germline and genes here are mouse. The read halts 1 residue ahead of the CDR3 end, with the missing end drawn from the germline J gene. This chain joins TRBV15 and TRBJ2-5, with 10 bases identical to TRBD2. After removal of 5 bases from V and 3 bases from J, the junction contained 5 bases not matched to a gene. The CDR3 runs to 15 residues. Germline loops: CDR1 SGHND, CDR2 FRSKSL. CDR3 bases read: TGTGCCAGCAGTCGACTGGGGGGCGGTCAAGACACCCAGTAC. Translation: CASSRLGGGQDTQY. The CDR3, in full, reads CASSRLGGGQDTQYF.